This TCR beta chain was documented in a study of blood T cell repertoires in COVID-19. The wider study: The United States, Italy and Spain were the sources of the acute and convalescent COVID-19 samples. Sources were T cells, B-cell-depleted T cells, or PBMCs; the material itself was cDNA or gDNA.

Trimming cost V 6 bases and J 11 bases, with 22 bases left between them. The CDR3 contains 14 residues. Per germline, CDR1 MDHEN and CDR2 SYDVKM. Authors' processing steps: Counts of nucleated cells, estimated from reference gene primer amplification, were obtained. Sequencing used immunoSEQ multiplex PCR; TCRdb keeps in-frame clones, though not all of them. V, J and clone size are those of that table, while D and trimming were read from the DNA. The repertoire includes 95,000 to 150,000 clones, around 77% of them detected once, and about a sixth sits in the top ten. Sequencing was carried out using peripheral blood. The gene calls are TRBV28 and TRBJ1-1; maybe TRBD1 (5 bases). The TCR comes from a man in his fifties or sixties with active or convalescent COVID-19. CDR3 in DNA: TGTGCCAGCAGAACTCACTGGGGAGGGGTACATGCTTTCTTT. Translation gives CASRTHWGGVHAFF.